This T cell receptor (beta chain) was retrieved from a study of T-cell memory formation after mild COVID-19. Study context: TCR clusters were largely donor specific. Study conclusions and caveats: For contracting clones, CD4+ ones sat mainly in CM and EM, CD8+ in EMRA.

Using its own MiXCR run on the 5' RACE reads, TCRdb lists one record per CDR3 protein. The table shows more than 35,000 distinct CDR3 sequences, with 8% to 10% occurring only once. Points on this clonotype: Its target is unknown.

This CDR3 has 15 residues. V was trimmed by 0 bases and J by 8 bases, leaving 16 bases between them. Germline V gives CDR1 SGHAT, CDR2 FQNNGV. The sequence derives from an adult woman who had mild COVID-19 (a few samples of this study predate the infection). Cell type and time point are not known. The specimen was PBMCs or a T cell subset sorted from them (not recorded which). This chain uses TRBV11-2 with TRBJ1-2; no clear D. The CDR3 DNA is TGTGCCAGCAGCTTAGAGGGGTCGGCTAGACGAGGCTACACCTTC. It translates to CASSLEGSARRGYTF.